The subject of this entry is one T cell receptor beta chain. This entry comes from a study of tumor-infiltrating lymphocytes in primary liver carcinoma. Study in general: Resecting the tumor surgically was how the patients' primary liver carcinoma was treated. In every tissue type, samples returned a similar yield of roughly 3.65 to 7.5 million productive TCRbeta reads.

CDR3 length equals 18 residues. Germline V gene sequence: CDR1 MNHEY, CDR2 SVGAGI. V gave up 6 bases and J gave up 4 bases; unmatched junction bases: 19. Production of TCR beta cDNA used around 0.45 ug total RNA together with a constant-region primer. Libraries for TCR beta were built through three nested multiplex PCR rounds, which together made up a slightly modified ARM-PCR procedure. With TRBV1-TRBV30 forward primers and a C-beta reverse primer, the first two PCR rounds were run for about 10 cycles each. TCRdb reprocessed the multiplex PCR reads via MiXCR and lists one record per CDR3 protein. The top ten clones hold 70% to 80% of a sample with 180,000 or so distinct CDR3 sequences, over 50% of them seen once. The authors took blood RNA from unsorted whole blood and also extracted germline DNA.

The chain combines TRBV6-5 with TRBJ2-5; 8 nucleotides line up with TRBD2. Sequenced sample: peripheral blood. The sequence was collected from a man aged 40-49 years with primary liver carcinoma and hepatitis B virus infection. CDR3 sequence: CASSHGVSDREGAETQYF. CDR3 coding DNA: TGTGCCAGCAGCCACGGGGTGTCCGATCGGGAGGGTGCAGAGACCCAGTACTTC.